These T cell receptor beta chains were read from a single sample in a study of blood T cell repertoires in COVID-19. The protocol was immunoSEQ multiplex PCR, while the TCRdb copy is restricted to in-frame clones and leaves out a portion. Among some 300,000 clones listed, roughly nine tenths were seen once. Input material: peripheral blood. These receptors all stem from a man between 18 and 29 years old with active or convalescent COVID-19. The CDR3 runs from the conserved cysteine through the conserved F or W. Each record gives: CDR3 length, J gene, D gene, V gene, clone size, CDR3 protein, CDR3 DNA. A D gene is named only where the DNA matches it firmly. The size entry is marked missing in some rows and otherwise reads once, few, many or a size class.

CDR3 length: 14
J gene: TRBJ2-3
D gene: TRBD1
V gene: TRBV27
clone size: .
CDR3 protein: CASQTRGRADTQYF
CDR3 DNA: TGTGCCAGCCAGACCAGGGGGCGGGCAGATACGCAGTATTTT

CDR3 length: 14
J gene: TRBJ2-7
D gene: .
V gene: TRBV11-2
clone size: .
CDR3 protein: CASSWPQGIYEQYF
CDR3 DNA: TGTGCCAGCAGCTGGCCACAGGGTATCTACGAGCAGTACTTC

CDR3 length: 15
J gene: TRBJ2-1
D gene: TRBD2
V gene: TRBV6-2/TRBV6-3
clone size: .
CDR3 protein: CASSGLAGVINEQFF
CDR3 DNA: TGTGCCAGCAGCGGACTAGCGGGGGTTATAAATGAGCAGTTCTTC

CDR3 length: 16
J gene: TRBJ1-1
D gene: TRBD1
V gene: TRBV6-6
clone size: .
CDR3 protein: CASSYSGGQGGTEAFF
CDR3 DNA: TGTGCCAGCAGTTACTCGGGGGGACAGGGCGGCACTGAAGCTTTCTTT

CDR3 length: 13
J gene: TRBJ2-7
D gene: .
V gene: TRBV6-5
clone size: .
CDR3 protein: CASRLQAAYEQYF
CDR3 DNA: TGTGCCAGCAGACTCCAGGCCGCCTACGAGCAGTACTTC

CDR3 length: 17
J gene: TRBJ2-2
D gene: .
V gene: TRBV27
clone size: .
CDR3 protein: CASSPSRRVVRTGELFF
CDR3 DNA: TGTGCCAGCAGTCCCTCCAGACGGGTTGTGAGAACCGGGGAGCTGTTTTTT

CDR3 length: 12
J gene: TRBJ1-5
D gene: .
V gene: TRBV2
clone size: .
CDR3 protein: CASMGPDQPQHF
CDR3 DNA: TGTGCCAGCATGGGCCCTGATCAGCCCCAGCATTTT

CDR3 length: 16
J gene: TRBJ1-3
D gene: TRBD1
V gene: TRBV19
clone size: few
CDR3 protein: CASTRTGTVTGNTIYF
CDR3 DNA: TGTGCCAGTACCCGGACAGGCACGGTGACTGGAAACACCATATATTTT

CDR3 length: 15
J gene: TRBJ2-3
D gene: TRBD2
V gene: TRBV11-2
clone size: .
CDR3 protein: CASSFLGLVTDTQYF
CDR3 DNA: TGTGCCAGCAGCTTCCTAGGACTAGTGACAGATACGCAGTATTTT

CDR3 length: 15
J gene: TRBJ2-6
D gene: .
V gene: TRBV6-6
clone size: .
CDR3 protein: CASSYRGNGANVLTF
CDR3 DNA: TGTGCCAGCAGTTACAGGGGCAATGGGGCCAACGTCCTGACTTTC

CDR3 length: 15
J gene: TRBJ1-6
D gene: .
V gene: TRBV5-1
clone size: .
CDR3 protein: CASSSRGRDNSPLHF
CDR3 DNA: TGCGCCAGCAGTTCCAGGGGCAGGGACAATTCACCCCTCCACTTT

CDR3 length: 13
J gene: TRBJ1-2
D gene: TRBD1
V gene: TRBV7-6
clone size: .
CDR3 protein: CASSSTGGDGYTF
CDR3 DNA: TGTGCCAGCAGCTCGACAGGGGGCGATGGCTACACCTTC

CDR3 length: 16
J gene: TRBJ1-4
D gene: .
V gene: TRBV5-3
clone size: .
CDR3 protein: CARSLSWRATNEKLFF
CDR3 DNA: TGTGCCAGAAGCTTGAGCTGGAGGGCAACTAATGAAAAACTGTTTTTT

CDR3 length: 16
J gene: TRBJ2-1
D gene: TRBD2
V gene: TRBV7-9
clone size: .
CDR3 protein: CASSLGLAGVYYEQFF
CDR3 DNA: TGTGCCAGCAGCTTGGGTCTAGCGGGAGTGTACTATGAGCAGTTCTTC

CDR3 length: 15
J gene: TRBJ1-1
D gene: .
V gene: TRBV29-1
clone size: .
CDR3 protein: CSVEPRNRMNTEAFF
CDR3 DNA: TGCAGCGTTGAACCGCGAAACCGCATGAACACTGAAGCTTTCTTT

CDR3 length: 13
J gene: TRBJ1-4
D gene: .
V gene: TRBV20-1
clone size: .
CDR3 protein: CSASRATNEKLFF
CDR3 DNA: TGCAGTGCTAGTCGAGCAACTAATGAAAAACTGTTTTTT

CDR3 length: 17
J gene: TRBJ2-1
D gene: .
V gene: TRBV4-1
clone size: .
CDR3 protein: CASSRHIMQGFTSEQFF
CDR3 DNA: TGCGCCAGCAGCCGCCACATAATGCAGGGGTTCACGAGTGAGCAGTTCTTC

CDR3 length: 14
J gene: TRBJ1-4
D gene: .
V gene: TRBV5-1
clone size: once
CDR3 protein: CASSPGPSSEKLFF
CDR3 DNA: TGCGCCAGCAGCCCGGGTCCCTCAAGCGAAAAACTGTTTTTT

CDR3 length: 18
J gene: TRBJ2-7
D gene: .
V gene: TRBV29-1
clone size: .
CDR3 protein: CSVELGPTSHGNRHEQYF
CDR3 DNA: TGCAGCGTTGAGCTGGGGCCTACTAGCCACGGGAATCGCCACGAGCAGTACTTC

CDR3 length: 14
J gene: TRBJ1-3
D gene: .
V gene: TRBV5-1
clone size: .
CDR3 protein: CASSLASSGNTIYF
CDR3 DNA: TGCGCCAGCAGCTTGGCGAGCTCTGGAAACACCATATATTTT

CDR3 length: 15
J gene: TRBJ2-4
D gene: .
V gene: TRBV7-9
clone size: .
CDR3 protein: CASSLTGLSKNIQYF
CDR3 DNA: TGTGCCAGCAGCCTAACAGGGTTGTCCAAAAACATTCAGTACTTC

CDR3 length: 16
J gene: TRBJ2-7
D gene: TRBD2
V gene: TRBV7-9
clone size: .
CDR3 protein: CASSQLGVAGIYEQYF
CDR3 DNA: TGTGCCAGCAGCCAACTCGGGGTAGCGGGGATCTACGAGCAGTACTTC

CDR3 length: 15
J gene: TRBJ1-1
D gene: .
V gene: TRBV10-3
clone size: .
CDR3 protein: CAISEEDIANTEAFF
CDR3 DNA: TGTGCCATCAGTGAGGAGGACATAGCGAACACTGAAGCTTTCTTT

CDR3 length: 15
J gene: TRBJ2-1
D gene: .
V gene: TRBV18
clone size: .
CDR3 protein: CASSPLAEPPNEQFF
CDR3 DNA: TGTGCCAGCTCACCACTAGCGGAGCCCCCGAATGAGCAGTTCTTC

CDR3 length: 15
J gene: TRBJ1-2
D gene: TRBD1
V gene: TRBV19
clone size: .
CDR3 protein: CATGGQRSSNYGYTF
CDR3 DNA: TGTGCCACCGGGGGACAGCGTTCTTCTAACTATGGCTACACCTTC

CDR3 length: 12
J gene: TRBJ1-4
D gene: .
V gene: TRBV4-3
clone size: .
CDR3 protein: CASSQGGEKLFF
CDR3 DNA: TGCGCCAGCAGCCAGGGGGGTGAAAAACTGTTTTTT

CDR3 length: 16
J gene: TRBJ1-1
D gene: .
V gene: TRBV4-3
clone size: .
CDR3 protein: CASSQDWGGTDTEAFF
CDR3 DNA: TGCGCCAGCAGCCAAGATTGGGGGGGTACGGACACTGAAGCTTTCTTT

CDR3 length: 15
J gene: TRBJ2-7
D gene: TRBD1
V gene: TRBV27
clone size: .
CDR3 protein: CASSYSAGGTYEQYF
CDR3 DNA: TGTGCCAGCAGTTACTCGGCAGGGGGAACCTACGAGCAGTACTTC

CDR3 length: 14
J gene: TRBJ2-7
D gene: .
V gene: TRBV7-9
clone size: .
CDR3 protein: CASSFPGQTYEQYF
CDR3 DNA: TGTGCCAGCAGCTTCCCAGGACAGACCTACGAGCAGTACTTC

CDR3 length: 15
J gene: TRBJ1-1
D gene: .
V gene: TRBV18
clone size: .
CDR3 protein: CASSPPGFGYAEAFF
CDR3 DNA: TGTGCCAGCTCACCACCGGGTTTCGGGTACGCTGAAGCTTTCTTT

CDR3 length: 15
J gene: TRBJ2-5
D gene: .
V gene: TRBV6-5
clone size: .
CDR3 protein: CASIRVQGIFETQYF
CDR3 DNA: TGTGCCAGCATAAGAGTCCAGGGTATTTTCGAGACCCAGTACTTC

CDR3 length: 13
J gene: TRBJ1-2
D gene: .
V gene: TRBV10-3
clone size: once
CDR3 protein: CAISFGTAYGYTF
CDR3 DNA: TGTGCCATCAGTTTTGGAACAGCCTATGGCTACACCTTC

CDR3 length: 12
J gene: TRBJ2-7
D gene: .
V gene: TRBV25-1
clone size: .
CDR3 protein: CASSDISYEQYF
CDR3 DNA: TGTGCCAGCAGTGATATTTCCTACGAGCAGTACTTC

CDR3 length: 13
J gene: TRBJ1-5
D gene: .
V gene: TRBV12-3/TRBV12-4
clone size: .
CDR3 protein: CASRPGVNQPQHF
CDR3 DNA: TGTGCCAGCAGACCGGGGGTCAATCAGCCCCAGCATTTT

CDR3 length: 15
J gene: TRBJ2-7
D gene: .
V gene: TRBV5-6
clone size: .
CDR3 protein: CASSLVIRGSYEQYF
CDR3 DNA: TGTGCCAGCAGCTTGGTGATCAGGGGTAGTTACGAGCAGTACTTC

CDR3 length: 15
J gene: TRBJ2-1
D gene: TRBD1
V gene: TRBV27
clone size: once
CDR3 protein: CASSRETGVVNEQFF
CDR3 DNA: TGTGCCAGCAGTAGGGAGACAGGGGTGGTCAATGAGCAGTTCTTC

CDR3 length: 17
J gene: TRBJ2-2
D gene: TRBD1
V gene: TRBV7-6
clone size: .
CDR3 protein: CASSPRTRQGGTGELFF
CDR3 DNA: TGTGCCAGCAGCCCGAGGACAAGACAGGGGGGCACCGGGGAGCTGTTTTTT

CDR3 length: 13
J gene: TRBJ2-5
D gene: TRBD1
V gene: TRBV3-1/TRBV3-2
clone size: .
CDR3 protein: CASQTGVRETQYF
CDR3 DNA: TGTGCCAGCCAAACAGGGGTCCGAGAGACCCAGTACTTC

CDR3 length: 15
J gene: TRBJ1-4
D gene: .
V gene: TRBV7-9
clone size: .
CDR3 protein: CASSPEGTRGEKLFF
CDR3 DNA: TGTGCCAGCAGCCCTGAGGGCACTCGAGGTGAAAAACTGTTTTTT

CDR3 length: 14
J gene: TRBJ1-6
D gene: .
V gene: TRBV3-1/TRBV3-2
clone size: .
CDR3 protein: CASSTRGKESPLHF
CDR3 DNA: TGTGCCAGCAGCACCAGGGGAAAAGAGTCACCCCTCCACTTT

CDR3 length: 16
J gene: TRBJ1-3
D gene: TRBD1
V gene: TRBV14
clone size: .
CDR3 protein: CASSQLIRTGANTIYF
CDR3 DNA: TGTGCCAGCAGCCAATTAATCCGGACAGGGGCGAACACCATATATTTT

CDR3 length: 13
J gene: TRBJ1-2
D gene: TRBD1
V gene: TRBV29-1
clone size: .
CDR3 protein: CSVGTGVNYGYTF
CDR3 DNA: TGCAGCGTCGGGACAGGGGTAAACTATGGCTACACCTTC

CDR3 length: 17
J gene: TRBJ1-4
D gene: .
V gene: TRBV28
clone size: .
CDR3 protein: CASSSDSDPSTNEKLFF
CDR3 DNA: TGTGCCAGCAGTTCCGATAGTGATCCCTCAACTAATGAAAAACTGTTTTTT

CDR3 length: 16
J gene: TRBJ1-2
D gene: TRBD1
V gene: TRBV19
clone size: .
CDR3 protein: CASSKPRKQGADGYTF
CDR3 DNA: TGTGCCAGTAGCAAACCCAGAAAACAGGGGGCAGATGGCTACACCTTC

CDR3 length: 14
J gene: TRBJ2-7
D gene: .
V gene: TRBV5-1
clone size: .
CDR3 protein: CASSFSGGTYEQYF
CDR3 DNA: TGCGCCAGCAGCTTTTCTGGGGGGACCTACGAGCAGTACTTC

CDR3 length: 16
J gene: TRBJ1-5
D gene: TRBD1
V gene: TRBV7-2
clone size: few
CDR3 protein: CASSKRGGYGNQPQHF
CDR3 DNA: TGTGCCAGCAGTAAGAGAGGGGGCTATGGAAATCAGCCCCAGCATTTT

CDR3 length: 15
J gene: TRBJ2-4
D gene: .
V gene: TRBV9
clone size: .
CDR3 protein: CASSVGQGGVNIQYF
CDR3 DNA: TGTGCCAGCAGCGTAGGACAGGGAGGAGTAAACATTCAGTACTTC

CDR3 length: 14
J gene: TRBJ2-7
D gene: TRBD2
V gene: TRBV18
clone size: .
CDR3 protein: CASRERGGPYEQYF
CDR3 DNA: TGTGCCAGTCGGGAGCGGGGGGGCCCCTACGAGCAGTACTTC

CDR3 length: 16
J gene: TRBJ1-3
D gene: .
V gene: TRBV7-2
clone size: .
CDR3 protein: CASTSGNRISGNTIYF
CDR3 DNA: TGTGCCAGCACCTCTGGAAACAGGATCTCTGGAAACACCATATATTTT

CDR3 length: 14
J gene: TRBJ2-3
D gene: .
V gene: TRBV7-3
clone size: .
CDR3 protein: CASSLEAATDTQYF
CDR3 DNA: TGTGCCAGCAGCTTAGAAGCGGCCACAGATACGCAGTATTTT

CDR3 length: 14
J gene: TRBJ2-1
D gene: .
V gene: TRBV11-2
clone size: .
CDR3 protein: CASSRIRGYNEQFF
CDR3 DNA: TGTGCCAGCAGCCGAATCCGGGGATACAATGAGCAGTTCTTC

CDR3 length: 14
J gene: TRBJ2-6
D gene: .
V gene: TRBV7-9
clone size: .
CDR3 protein: CASTNRAGANVLTF
CDR3 DNA: TGTGCCAGCACCAACAGGGCTGGGGCCAACGTCCTGACTTTC

CDR3 length: 13
J gene: TRBJ2-5
D gene: TRBD1
V gene: TRBV19
clone size: .
CDR3 protein: CASRDRVRETQYF
CDR3 DNA: TGTGCCAGCCGAGACAGGGTGAGAGAGACCCAGTACTTC

CDR3 length: 14
J gene: TRBJ2-7
D gene: TRBD1
V gene: TRBV19
clone size: .
CDR3 protein: CASSFGQVTYEQYF
CDR3 DNA: TGTGCCAGTAGTTTTGGACAGGTGACCTACGAGCAGTACTTC

CDR3 length: 12
J gene: TRBJ2-2
D gene: .
V gene: TRBV4-3
clone size: few
CDR3 protein: CASSQGAGRLFF
CDR3 DNA: TGCGCCAGCAGCCAAGGGGCTGGGAGGCTGTTTTTT

CDR3 length: 14
J gene: TRBJ1-1
D gene: TRBD1
V gene: TRBV27
clone size: .
CDR3 protein: CASSFYRGNTEAFF
CDR3 DNA: TGTGCCAGCAGTTTTTACAGGGGGAACACTGAAGCTTTCTTT